The 9 T cell receptor beta chains reported below all come from one sample, sequenced in a study of blood T cell repertoires in COVID-19. The repertoire was sequenced with immunoSEQ multiplex PCR; TCRdb's copy has only in-frame clones and lacks some. This repertoire shows 250,000 to 350,000 clones, approximately 90% found once; its top ten account for around 12%. Sequenced input: peripheral blood. These TCRs come from a woman in her sixties or seventies with acute or convalescent COVID-19.

The V gene is TRBV4-3, the J gene TRBJ2-2; 11 positions agree with TRBD1. The CDR3 has 16 residues. Trimming cost V 4 bases and J 6 bases; bases outside gene matches: 7. Germline loops: CDR1 LGHNA, CDR2 YSLEER. DNA of the CDR3: TGCGCCAGCAGCCTTGGACAGGGGGCGCTCGCCGGGGAGCTGTTTTTT. Translation: CASSLGQGALAGELFF.

The chain is built from TRBV18 and TRBJ2-5; the D is unclear. In germline, CDR1 is KGHSH, CDR2 LQKENI. The germline V and J ends were trimmed by 1 base and 5 bases, with 8 bases remaining between them. CDR3 size: 13 residues. The CDR3 DNA reads TGTGCCAGCTCACCACTAGTCGCCGAGACCCAGTACTTC. As protein: CASSPLVAETQYF.

This clone was counted a few times. This rearrangement joins TRBV18 to TRBJ1-4; 8 bases line up with TRBD1. CDR1 and CDR2 from the germline V gene are KGHSH and LQKENI. Germline trimming cut 2 bases from V and 4 bases from J; bases unmatched to any gene: 12. There are 18 residues in the CDR3. The CDR3 loop is CASSPRDRSTSFNEKLFF. In nucleotides, the CDR3 is TGTGCCAGCTCACCAAGGGACAGGAGCACCTCATTTAATGAAAAACTGTTTTTT.

This chain uses TRBV18 with TRBJ2-4, with a tentative D call TRBD2 (5 bases). The CDR3 loop spans 16 amino acids. V dropped 2 bases and J dropped 1 base, with 12 bases sitting between them. Per germline, CDR1 KGHSH and CDR2 LQKENI. The chain's CDR3 is CASSPTRVGAKNIQYF. The CDR3 DNA follows: TGTGCCAGCTCACCAACGAGGGTGGGGGCCAAAAACATTCAGTACTTC.

J is TRBJ2-3 and V is TRBV28; 8 bases align to TRBD1. This CDR3 comprises 13 residues. After removal of 6 bases from V and 2 bases from J, the junction contained 1 base not matched to a gene. Germline V gene data show CDR1 as MDHEN and CDR2 as SYDVKM. Here the CDR3 DNA reads TGTGCCAGCAGGACAGGGGTCACAGATACGCAGTATTTT. Its protein product is CASRTGVTDTQYF.

This clone has only one observation. The genes are TRBV9 and TRBJ2-1; 14 bases line up with TRBD2. The V and J ends lost 5 bases and 5 bases, in that order; junction bases with no gene match: 12. The CDR3 consists of 18 residues. Germline V gene lookup returns CDR1 SGDLS and CDR2 YYNGEE. The CDR3 region has the DNA TGTGCCAGCAGACCATTGGGACTAGCGGGAGACCCCCACAATGAGCAGTTCTTC. It translates to CASRPLGLAGDPHNEQFF.

In its sample, this clone was seen a few times. This rearrangement joins TRBV28 to TRBJ2-1; the D is unclear. V lost 7 bases to trimming and J lost 5 bases, with 9 bases between them. The CDR3 is 12 amino acids. Germline V CDR1 and CDR2: MDHEN, SYDVKM. CDR3 DNA sequence: TGTGCCAGCATTGGGCAGGACAATGAGCAGTTCTTC. Its protein is CASIGQDNEQFF. The entire variable domain, with the rest obtained from reference TRBV28 and TRBJ2-1, is as follows: DVKVTQSSRYLVKRTGEKVFLECVQDMDHENMFWYRQDPGLGLRLIYFSYDVKMKEKGDIPEGYSVSREKKERFSLILESASTNQTSMYLCASIGQDNEQFFGPGTRLTVL.

This chain joins TRBV9 and TRBJ2-3; 7 bases agree with TRBD2. V trimming: 0 bases; J trimming: 0 bases; junction bases outside the gene matches: 4. Germline V lookup: CDR1 SGDLS, CDR2 YYNGEE. This CDR3 has 16 residues. The CDR3 spells CASSVGGLPSTDTQYF. The CDR3 DNA reads as TGTGCCAGCAGCGTAGGGGGACTACCTAGCACAGATACGCAGTATTTT.

The chain carries TRBV4-3 and TRBJ1-3; 7 positions match TRBD1. Germline values: CDR1 LGHNA, CDR2 YSLEER. This CDR3 region has 17 residues. V was pared by 4 bases and J by 0 bases, with 9 bases of the junction left unmatched. In DNA, the CDR3 is TGCGCCAGCAGCCGAGGACAGGTTCCCGGCTCTGGAAACACCATATATTTT. It encodes CASSRGQVPGSGNTIYF.